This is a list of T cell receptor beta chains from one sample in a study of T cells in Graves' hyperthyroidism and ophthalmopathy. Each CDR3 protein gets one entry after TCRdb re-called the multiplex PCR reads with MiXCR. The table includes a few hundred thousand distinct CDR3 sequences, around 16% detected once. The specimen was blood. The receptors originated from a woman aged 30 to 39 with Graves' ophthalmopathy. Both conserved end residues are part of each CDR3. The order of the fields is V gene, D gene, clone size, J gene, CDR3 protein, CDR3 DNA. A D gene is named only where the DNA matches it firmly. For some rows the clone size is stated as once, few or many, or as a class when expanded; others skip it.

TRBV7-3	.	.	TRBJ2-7	CASSLMGGLLYEQYF	TGTGCCAGCAGCTTAATGGGCGGGCTACTCTACGAGCAGTACTTC
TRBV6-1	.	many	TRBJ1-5	CASSYTANQPQHF	TGTGCCAGCAGTTATACAGCGAATCAGCCCCAGCATTTT
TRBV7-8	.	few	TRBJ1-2	CASSRNYYGYTF	TGTGCCAGCAGCCGAAATTACTATGGCTACACCTTC
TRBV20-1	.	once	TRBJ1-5	CSARAAGRGNQPQHF	TGCAGTGCTAGGGCGGCCGGCCGGGGCAATCAGCCCCAGCATTTT
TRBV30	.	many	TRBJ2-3	CAWSVPPTDTQYF	TGTGCCTGGAGTGTCCCCCCCACAGATACGCAGTATTTT
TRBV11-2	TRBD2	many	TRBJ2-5	CASSSGLAEQETQYF	TGTGCCAGCAGCTCGGGACTAGCGGAACAAGAGACCCAGTACTTC
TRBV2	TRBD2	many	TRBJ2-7	CASTLGTSGTYEQYF	TGTGCCAGCACCCTAGGGACTAGCGGAACCTACGAGCAGTACTTC
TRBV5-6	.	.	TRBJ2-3	CASSLKQNTQYF	TGTGCCAGCAGCTTGAAACAAAATACGCAGTATTTT
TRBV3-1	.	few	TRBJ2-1	CASSQGERGEQFF	TGTGCCAGCAGCCAAGGGGAGAGGGGTGAGCAGTTCTTC
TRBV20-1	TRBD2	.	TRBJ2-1	CSARPGGEVTFF	TGCAGTGCTAGACCGGGGGGAGAGGTAACGTTCTTC
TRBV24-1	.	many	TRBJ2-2	CATSVGTTRPGELFF	TGTGCCACCAGTGTGGGGACCACCCGACCCGGGGAGCTGTTTTTT
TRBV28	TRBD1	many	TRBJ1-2	CASINPGQGAYGYTF	TGTGCCAGCATCAATCCGGGACAGGGGGCCTATGGCTACACCTTC
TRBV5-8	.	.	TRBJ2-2	CASSFGEFTGELFF	TGTGCCAGCAGCTTCGGGGAATTCACCGGGGAGCTGTTTTTT
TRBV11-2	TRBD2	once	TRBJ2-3	CASSLKVGGPTDTQYF	TGTGCCAGCAGCTTAAAAGTGGGAGGGCCCACAGATACGCAGTATTTT
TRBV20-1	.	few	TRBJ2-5	CSARDPKVGPQETQYF	TGCAGTGCTAGGGATCCTAAGGTTGGCCCCCAAGAGACCCAGTACTTC